The 15 T cell receptor beta chains below come from one sample, sequenced in a study of beta chain features in type 1 diabetes. Study-wide results and limits: Type 1 diabetes patients had TCRB CDR3s that were shorter (moderately but significantly so) in all four CD4+ subsets.

What was sequenced were expressed TCRB transcripts, since all of the isolated RNA had been reverse transcribed. TCRdb keeps only in-frame clones here, not all; method: immunoSEQ multiplex PCR. There are some 370,000 clones in the sample; roughly a tenth occur only once, and 0.55% to 0.75% lies in the top ten. For these receptors, no antigen is known. Sequences were obtained from central memory CD4+ T cells from blood. The receptors shown here come from a young man with type 1 diabetes.

This clone turned up a few times. V is TRBV30 and J is TRBJ1-2; D not certain. This CDR3 is 13 amino acids long. Germline V gene lookup returns CDR1 GTSNPN and CDR2 SVGIG (reference sequence). V lost 0 bases to trimming and J lost 4 bases, with 9 bases between them. The DNA for the CDR3 is TGTGCCTGGAGTGTGCTCCCCCTCTATGGCTACACCTTC. It translates to CAWSVLPLYGYTF. Together with reference TRBV30 and TRBJ1-2, the CDR3 gives the full variable domain: SQTIHQWPATLVQPVGSPLSLECTVEGTSNPNLYWYRQAAGRGLQLLFYSVGIGQISSEVPQNLSASRPQDRQFILSSKKLLLSDSGFYLCAWSVLPLYGYTFGSGTRLTVV.

This sequence joins TRBV5-8 and TRBJ2-5, with D perhaps being TRBD1 or TRBD2 (5 bases each). CDR3 length equals 13 residues. CDR1 SGHTS and CDR2 YDEGEE come from the germline V gene. Trimming removed 5 bases at V and 5 bases at J, with 13 bases between. CDR3 in amino acids: CASSLQGAETQYF. DNA for the CDR3: TGTGCCAGCAGTCTCCAGGGAGCCGAGACCCAGTACTTC.

A few counts support this clone. The rearrangement uses TRBV5-1 and TRBJ1-5; 7 positions agree with TRBD1. V shed 1 base and J 0 bases; nucleotides not matched to a gene: 1. This CDR3 has 15 amino acids. Germline V CDR1 and CDR2: SGHRS, YFSETQ. DNA of the CDR3: TGCGCCAGCAGCTTGACAGGGGATAGCAATCAGCCCCAGCATTTT. This sequence encodes CASSLTGDSNQPQHF.

The CDR3 coding sequence is TGTGCCAGCTCTAAATCGAACACCGGGGAGCTGTTTTTT. This gives the protein CASSKSNTGELFF. The chain carries TRBV7-8 and TRBJ2-2, with unresolved D. Germline CDR1 and CDR2: SGHVS and FQNEAQ. V was cut by 8 bases and J by 0 bases, with 7 bases left in between. CDR3 size: 13 residues. The variable domain in full, completed from reference TRBV7-8 and TRBJ2-2, reads GAGVSQSPRYKVAKRGQDVALRCDPISGHVSLFWYQQALGQGPEFLTYFQNEAQLDKSGLPSDRFFAERPEGSVSTLKIQRTQQEDSAVYLCASSKSNTGELFFGEGSRLTVL.

This clone was recorded a few times. The same CDR3 is also encoded by other DNA sequences in this sample. This sequence joins TRBV18 and TRBJ2-7; D gene uncertain. The CDR3 runs to 14 residues. Trimming stripped 0 bases from V and 4 bases from J, with 10 bases between. Germline loops: CDR1 KGHSH, CDR2 LQKENI. The chain's CDR3 is CASSPPTRTYEQYF. The CDR3 DNA sequence: TGTGCCAGCTCACCACCGACCCGCACTTACGAGCAGTACTTC.

At least ten counts were recorded for this clone. This sequence joins TRBV11-3 and TRBJ2-5; 8 positions match TRBD2. From germline, CDR1 is SGHNT and CDR2 YENEEA. V gave up 6 bases and J gave up 7 bases; unmatched junction bases: 7. There are 13 residues in the CDR3. The CDR3 bases are TGTGCCAGCAGTTCGGGGGGGGAAGGGACCCAGTACTTC. As protein: CASSSGGEGTQYF.

This chain uses TRBV11-3 with TRBJ2-3; the match to TRBD2 covers 13 bases. There are 16 residues in the CDR3. Germline V CDR1 and CDR2: SGHNT, YENEEA. Unmatched junction bases numbered 5, after V lost 4 bases and J lost 4 bases. CDR3 region: CASSSRLAGGADTQYF. CDR3 coding DNA: TGTGCCAGCAGCTCCAGACTAGCGGGAGGAGCAGATACGCAGTATTTT.

In DNA form, the CDR3 reads TGTGCCATCTCGGACAGGGAGGAGACTGAAGCTTTCTTT. Encoded protein: CAISDREETEAFF. The chain links TRBV10-3 to TRBJ1-1, with 8 bases that match TRBD1. Germline V gene sequence: CDR1 ENHRY, CDR2 SYGVKD. The CDR3 runs 13 residues. The ends lost 8 bases at V and 5 bases at J; junction bases unmatched: 7.

In this sample, this clone turned up a few times. This rearrangement joins TRBV28 to TRBJ1-5, with D perhaps matching TRBD1 (6 bases). V gave up 3 bases and J gave up 2 bases, with 8 bases separating them. The CDR3 loop spans 14 amino acids. CDR1 and CDR2 from the germline V gene are MDHEN and SYDVKM. Here the CDR3 reads CASSFAGGNQPQHF. CDR3 bases: TGTGCCAGCAGTTTCGCAGGGGGCAATCAGCCCCAGCATTTT.

To note about this clone: A much more abundant neighbour one base away suggests this may be a read error. The same CDR3 can be traced to other DNA sequences in this sample. The rearrangement links TRBV7-6 to TRBJ2-3; D possibly matches TRBD1 or TRBD2 (5 bases each). The germline V and J ends were trimmed by 3 bases and 2 bases, with 6 bases remaining between them. Germline values: CDR1 SGHVS, CDR2 FNYEAQ. CDR3 length: 13 residues. CDR3 sequence: CASSLGDTDTQYF. Here the CDR3 DNA reads TGTGCCAGCAGCTTGGGGGACACAGATACGCAGTATTTT.

The count of this clone is one. The chain recombines TRBV2 with TRBJ2-3, with TRBD1 as a possible D gene (6 bases). The CDR3 is 15 amino acids. V was clipped by 0 bases and J by 8 bases, with 15 bases between them. The germline CDR1 and CDR2 sequences are SNHLY and FYNNEI. CDR3 loop: CASSEAPVTQGTQYF. CDR3 sequence (DNA): TGTGCCAGCAGTGAAGCGCCGGTAACACAGGGTACGCAGTATTTT.

There are many counts of this clone. This chain links TRBV19 with TRBJ2-2; D is uncertain. Trimming pared 0 bases from V and 7 bases from J, leaving 12 bases between. CDR1 LNHDA and CDR2 SQIVND come from the germline V gene (reference sequence). The CDR3 has 15 amino acids. In DNA form, the CDR3 reads TGTGCCAGTAGTATAGATCCCTATGGGGACGGGGAGCTGTTTTTT. It encodes CASSIDPYGDGELFF.

Notes on this clone: At one end the junction does not follow the germline gene, possibly because of a read error. The chain uses TRBV4-1 and TRBJ2-1, with 10 bases identical to TRBD2. This CDR3 is 15 amino acids long. Germline values: CDR1 MGHRA, CDR2 YSYEKL. Here the CDR3 reads CASSPRTSGYNEQFF. The CDR3, as DNA: TGTGCCAGCAGTCCCCGGACTAGCGGCTACAATGAGCAGTTCTTC.

There are a few counts of this clone. The chain recombines TRBV7-9 with TRBJ2-1, with TRBD1 matching over 8 bases. The CDR3 is 13 amino acids. CDR1 and CDR2 from the germline V gene are SEHNR and FQNEAQ (reference sequence). V dropped 1 base and J dropped 10; count of bases not matched to a gene: 3. The CDR3 is CASSLEQGDEQFF. CDR3 nucleotides: TGTGCCAGCAGCTTAGAACAGGGGGACGAGCAGTTCTTC. The full variable domain, rest sourced from reference TRBV7-9 and TRBJ2-1, is DTGVSQNPRHKITKRGQNVTFRCDPISEHNRLYWYRQTLGQGPEFLTYFQNEAQLEKSRLLSDRFSAERPKGSFSTLEIQRTEQGDSAMYLCASSLEQGDEQFFGPGTRLTVL.

Only a few counts were recorded for this clone. The chain recombines TRBV7-2 with TRBJ2-3; tentative D call: TRBD2 (6 bases). This CDR3 has 16 residues. Germline V gene data show CDR1 as SGHTA and CDR2 as FQGNSA. Trimming took off 8 bases at V and 4 bases at J, with 22 bases between the two ends. The CDR3 region has the DNA TGTGCCAGCGCCAAAGGGATTCCGGGGAGGCCAGATACGCAGTATTTT. This translates into CASAKGIPGRPDTQYF. Using reference TRBV7-2 and TRBJ2-3 for the parts outside the CDR3, the full variable domain is GAGVSQSPSNKVTEKGKDVELRCDPISGHTALYWYRQSLGQGLEFLIYFQGNSAPDKSGLPSDRFSAERTGGSVSTLTIQRTQQEDSAVYLCASAKGIPGRPDTQYFGPGTRLTVL.